This record looks at one T cell receptor (beta chain) sequence and its context. This clonotype has a handful of counts. What this receptor recognizes is not known. No base qualities exist here, and no much larger clone lies one base off it. Reading from cysteine to phenylalanine, the CDR3 counts 14 amino acids. Only CDR3 DNA is held: 42 bases, read in frame from base 1. The germline V gene (reference sequence) sets CDR1 to SEHNR and CDR2 to FQNEAQ. V drops 4 bases and J drops 7 bases, leaving 14 bases in between. Ficoll-Paque density gradient centrifugation was the method used to isolate PBMCs. This sample was included in a study of T-cell memory formation after mild COVID-19 (dated by TCRdb to the early 2020s). Background on the whole study: TCR sequence clusters from the two donors were found to be largely donor specific. Two young, previously healthy adult volunteers, one female and one male, were included in the cohort. Longitudinal TCRalpha and TCRbeta repertoire sequencing tracked T-cell clones expanding and contracting after mild COVID-19 in a couple of donors. Overall results and qualifications from the work: Only two mild cases were covered by the study, and larger cohorts that include severe cases with pre-infection samples were considered necessary. The second-wave clones that peaked on day 37 were not confirmed to be SARS-CoV-2 specific. Contracting CD4+ clones were located mainly in the CM and EM memory subsets, whereas CD8+ clones were found to be enriched in EMRA. Clones that contracted from day 15 to 85 showed balanced CD4/CD8 phenotypes, whereas a second wave of clones that expanded from day 15 to 37 leaned towards CD4+. Some responding clones were detected in pre-infection memory, which suggested that pre-existing cross-reactive memory T cells had joined the SARS-CoV-2 response.

The sample was run on an Illumina NovaSeq 6000. TCRalpha and TCRbeta cDNA libraries were constructed by 5'RACE with constant-segment primers, with sample barcodes and unique molecular identifiers being introduced. Trizol reagent was used to extract RNA from every sample. The libraries were amplified in two PCR steps, and the second step added a second sample barcode and Illumina TruSeq adapters. The libraries were sequenced on an Illumina NovaSeq using 2 x 150 bp paired-end reads. The published analysis was carried out like this. The reads were demultiplexed and collapsed into UMI-guided consensus sequences using migec v1.2.7. Using mixcr v2.1.11, the UMI consensuses were aligned to TRA and TRB V and J templates and assembled into clonotypes. A clonotype was counted as expanded or contracted only if both edgeR and NoisET called the change significant, with noise models trained on biological replicates. For edgeR calls, the cutoffs were a false discovery rate-adjusted p below 0.01 and a log2 fold-change threshold of 1. PCA with hierarchical clustering of max-normalized trajectories of the 1000 most abundant clonotypes was used as exploratory dynamics analysis. Each responding clone was given a CD4 or CD8 phenotype based on the CD4+ and CD8+ repertoires, which had been sequenced separately. TCRdb reprocessed the public reads (quality trimming at Q25 with fastp, clone calling with MiXCR) and kept in-frame beta chains. Duplicate CDR3 protein sequences are folded into a single record with the most common DNA and genes. TCRdb, rather than the study authors, made the V and J calls. Present in this sample are over 70,000 distinct CDR3 sequences, roughly 16% of which were seen just once. The ten largest clones represent approximately 39% of the sample.

This clonotype originated in a man between 18 and 35 years old who had mild COVID-19 (a few samples of this study predate the infection). The sample titles of this study are shuffled in the database, so cell type and time point are left out; the donor was told from shared clones. The rearranged segments are TRBV7-9 and TRBJ2-1, with the identity of the D gene unclear. The sequencing sample was made of PBMCs or a T cell subset sorted from them (not recorded which). The CDR3 is CASSYSGIRNEQFF. The base sequence is TGTGCCAGCAGCTACAGTGGGATCCGTAATGAGCAGTTCTTC. The full variable domain, with segments outside the CDR3 supplied by the reference TRBV7-9 and TRBJ2-1 proteins, appears as DTGVSQNPRHKITKRGQNVTFRCDPISEHNRLYWYRQTLGQGPEFLTYFQNEAQLEKSRLLSDRFSAERPKGSFSTLEIQRTEQGDSAMYLCASSYSGIRNEQFFGPGTRLTVL.